These T cell receptor beta chains were read from a single sample in a study of response to subunit inactivated influenza vaccine. TCRdb passed the RT-PCR reads through MiXCR, listing each CDR3 protein once. The data show 430,000 or so distinct CDR3 sequences, around 9.9% seen once. Sequenced here: PBMCs from blood, sampled 40 to 50 days after vaccination. These receptors all stem from a man aged 50-59 years who received an inactivated influenza vaccine. The CDR3 runs from the conserved cysteine through the conserved F or W. Fields, in order: clone size, CDR3 length, D gene, V gene, J gene, CDR3 DNA, CDR3 protein. The D gene is left open where the match is weak. Where a row states a size, it is once, few, many or the class of an expanded clone; other rows omit it.

size: few
length: 12
D: TRBD1
V: TRBV20-1
J: TRBJ2-3
DNA: TGCAGTGCTAGCCCGGACAGGGTTACGCAGTATTTT
CDR3: CSASPDRVTQYF

size: -
length: 14
D: -
V: TRBV12-3/TRBV12-4
J: TRBJ2-3
DNA: TGTGCCAGCGCAAGGGTCCTGAGCACAGATACGCAGTATTTT
CDR3: CASARVLSTDTQYF

size: -
length: 14
D: -
V: TRBV7-6
J: TRBJ2-4
DNA: TGTGCCAGCAGCCCAGGGGGAGGGTGGGACATTCAGTACTTC
CDR3: CASSPGGGWDIQYF

size: -
length: 14
D: TRBD1
V: TRBV4-3
J: TRBJ1-2
DNA: TGCGCCAGCAGCCAACTGGGACAGGGGAATGGCTACACCTTC
CDR3: CASSQLGQGNGYTF

size: -
length: 18
D: TRBD1
V: TRBV20-1
J: TRBJ2-6
DNA: TGCAGTGCTAGAGCCCTGACAGGGAAAGTATTTGGGGCCAACGTCCTGACTTTC
CDR3: CSARALTGKVFGANVLTF

size: few
length: 8
D: -
V: TRBV21-1
J: TRBJ2-5
DNA: TGTGCCAGCAGCGAGAAGTACTTC
CDR3: CASSEKYF

size: few
length: 14
D: -
V: TRBV12-3/TRBV12-4
J: TRBJ2-5
DNA: TGTGCCAGCACCGGCCGACCCGTCCAAGAGACCCAGTACTTC
CDR3: CASTGRPVQETQYF

size: many
length: 14
D: -
V: TRBV5-1
J: TRBJ1-2
DNA: TGCGCCAGCAGCCTATACGATACTAACTATGGCTACACCTTC
CDR3: CASSLYDTNYGYTF

size: many
length: 15
D: -
V: TRBV7-8
J: TRBJ1-5
DNA: TGTGCCAGCAGCTTAACAGAAAATAGCAATCAGCCCCAGCATTTT
CDR3: CASSLTENSNQPQHF

size: -
length: 14
D: -
V: TRBV13
J: TRBJ2-7
DNA: TGTGCCAGCAGCAGACGGGACGGAACCTACGAGCAGTACTTC
CDR3: CASSRRDGTYEQYF

size: few
length: 21
D: -
V: TRBV3-1
J: TRBJ2-4
DNA: TGTGCCAGCAGCCAAGGATCCGGCGCCAGGGTAAGGTGGAATACCAAAAACATTCAGTACTTC
CDR3: CASSQGSGARVRWNTKNIQYF

size: -
length: 14
D: TRBD1
V: TRBV5-1
J: TRBJ1-2
DNA: TGCGCCAGCAGCCGGGGACAGGGACTGTATGGCTACACCTTC
CDR3: CASSRGQGLYGYTF

size: -
length: 15
D: -
V: TRBV3-1
J: TRBJ2-7
DNA: TGTGCCAGCAGCCAAGCTTGGACGGCAAACTACGAGCAGTACTTC
CDR3: CASSQAWTANYEQYF

size: few
length: 13
D: -
V: TRBV6-1
J: TRBJ2-2
DNA: TGTGCCAGCAGTGAATTCCGGGAGGGGGAGCTGTTTTTT
CDR3: CASSEFREGELFF

size: few
length: 12
D: -
V: TRBV7-9
J: TRBJ2-5
DNA: TGTCTCTGCTGGGACTACCAAGAGACCCAGTACTTC
CDR3: CLCWDYQETQYF

size: many
length: 16
D: -
V: TRBV11-2
J: TRBJ2-3
DNA: TGTGCCAGCAGGATCCCAATATGGGGTAACACAGATACGCAGTATTTT
CDR3: CASRIPIWGNTDTQYF

size: few
length: 18
D: TRBD2
V: TRBV7-6
J: TRBJ2-7
DNA: TGTGCCAGCAGCTTAGCGGCTAGCGGGGGAGCTCGATCCTACGAGCAGTACTTC
CDR3: CASSLAASGGARSYEQYF

size: -
length: 12
D: -
V: TRBV6-5
J: TRBJ1-1
DNA: TGTGCCCTCAGATTAATGAACACTGAAGCTTTCTTT
CDR3: CALRLMNTEAFF

size: -
length: 14
D: TRBD1
V: TRBV7-9
J: TRBJ2-7
DNA: TGTGCCAGCAGCCGAGGACAGGGGGCCAACGAGCAGTACTTC
CDR3: CASSRGQGANEQYF

size: many
length: 13
D: -
V: TRBV5-1
J: TRBJ2-3
DNA: TGCGCCAGCAGCCTCTCGAGGGCGGATACGCAGTATTTT
CDR3: CASSLSRADTQYF

size: many
length: 13
D: TRBD1
V: TRBV7-9
J: TRBJ2-3
DNA: TGTGCCAGCAGTGACAGGGGGCCAGATACGCAGTATTTT
CDR3: CASSDRGPDTQYF

size: -
length: 17
D: TRBD1
V: TRBV7-9
J: TRBJ2-4
DNA: TGTGCCAGCAGCTCAGGGGAGACAGGGTTTCGGGAAAACATTCAGTACTTC
CDR3: CASSSGETGFRENIQYF

size: many
length: 15
D: -
V: TRBV12-3/TRBV12-4
J: TRBJ1-1
DNA: TGTGCCAGCAGTTTGGGAGGGAGTCTGAACACTGAAGCTTTCTTT
CDR3: CASSLGGSLNTEAFF

size: -
length: 13
D: -
V: TRBV11-2
J: TRBJ2-7
DNA: TGTGCCAGCAGCTTAGGTCCAGGGCCCTCCCCTTCCTTC
CDR3: CASSLGPGPSPSF

size: many
length: 17
D: TRBD1
V: TRBV7-8
J: TRBJ1-1
DNA: TGTGCCAGCAGCATACGGGACAGGGGGCGCGATAGCGCTGAAGCTTTCTTT
CDR3: CASSIRDRGRDSAEAFF

size: few
length: 11
D: -
V: TRBV2
J: TRBJ2-1
DNA: TGTGCCAGCAGTGACTTCAATGAGCAGTTCTTC
CDR3: CASSDFNEQFF

size: -
length: 18
D: TRBD1
V: TRBV3-1
J: TRBJ1-5
DNA: TGTGCCAGCAGCTCTTCACTTCAAACAGGGGCCTACAATCAGCCCCAGCATTTT
CDR3: CASSSSLQTGAYNQPQHF

size: few
length: 11
D: -
V: TRBV30
J: TRBJ2-1
DNA: TGTGCCTGGAGTTACCCTCGGGAGCAGTTCTTC
CDR3: CAWSYPREQFF

size: -
length: 15
D: -
V: TRBV6-2/TRBV6-3
J: TRBJ2-2
DNA: TGTGCCAGCCGAGGGCAGGGTAGAGTTACCGGGGAGCTGTTTTTT
CDR3: CASRGQGRVTGELFF

size: few
length: 16
D: -
V: TRBV12-3/TRBV12-4
J: TRBJ1-5
DNA: TGTGCCAGCAGTTTAGCTATCGGACGGAACAATCAGCCCCAGCATTTT
CDR3: CASSLAIGRNNQPQHF

size: few
length: 14
D: -
V: TRBV20-1
J: TRBJ2-5
DNA: TGCAGTGCTAGAGTTTGGGGGAGTCTGGAGACCCAGTACTTC
CDR3: CSARVWGSLETQYF

size: -
length: 16
D: -
V: TRBV2
J: TRBJ2-1
DNA: TGTGCCAGCAGTGTGGACTTCCTCAGCTCCTACAATGAGCAGTTCTTC
CDR3: CASSVDFLSSYNEQFF

size: -
length: 14
D: TRBD1
V: TRBV5-1
J: TRBJ1-1
DNA: TGCGCCAGCAGCGCGACAGGGGGGAACACTGAAGCTTTCTTT
CDR3: CASSATGGNTEAFF

size: -
length: 15
D: TRBD2
V: TRBV7-9
J: TRBJ2-1
DNA: TGTGCCAGCAGCCAAGGGGGGACTAGCGGCGATGAGCAGTTCTTC
CDR3: CASSQGGTSGDEQFF

size: many
length: 17
D: TRBD1
V: TRBV5-1
J: TRBJ2-1
DNA: TGCGCCAGCAGCTCACCGGACAGGACGAGCTCCTACAATGAGCAGTTCTTC
CDR3: CASSSPDRTSSYNEQFF

size: few
length: 15
D: TRBD1
V: TRBV9
J: TRBJ1-3
DNA: TGTGCCAGCACAAGGACAGGGGGCTCTGGAAACACCATATATTTT
CDR3: CASTRTGGSGNTIYF

size: many
length: 12
D: -
V: TRBV20-1
J: TRBJ2-7
DNA: TGCAGTGCTAGACCCTCTAGAGCCGAGCAGTACTTC
CDR3: CSARPSRAEQYF

size: many
length: 12
D: TRBD2
V: TRBV20-1
J: TRBJ2-1
DNA: TGCAGTGCTAGAGTTACTAGCGCTGAGCAGTTCTTC
CDR3: CSARVTSAEQFF

size: few
length: 16
D: -
V: TRBV28
J: TRBJ2-4
DNA: TGTGCCAGCAGTTCGCCCGATCCTATAGCCAAAAACATTCAGTACTTC
CDR3: CASSSPDPIAKNIQYF

size: many
length: 14
D: TRBD1
V: TRBV5-1
J: TRBJ2-1
DNA: TGCGCCAGCAGCTTGGTGGGGACAGGGAATGAGCAGTTCTTC
CDR3: CASSLVGTGNEQFF

size: few
length: 13
D: TRBD1
V: TRBV29-1
J: TRBJ1-5
DNA: TGCAGCGCCGGACAGGGGGTCGGTCAGCCCCAGCATTTT
CDR3: CSAGQGVGQPQHF

size: few
length: 13
D: -
V: TRBV19
J: TRBJ1-6
DNA: TGTGCCAGTAGTACGGGGTTTAATTCACCCCTCCACTTT
CDR3: CASSTGFNSPLHF

size: many
length: 12
D: -
V: TRBV20-1
J: TRBJ2-3
DNA: TGCAGTGCTAGCACCTCCACAGATACGCAGTATTTT
CDR3: CSASTSTDTQYF

size: -
length: 13
D: -
V: TRBV12-3/TRBV12-4
J: TRBJ2-2
DNA: TGTGCCAGCAGTTCCCGACGGGACGGGGAGCTGTTTTTT
CDR3: CASSSRRDGELFF